This TCR beta chain was obtained from a study of T cells in Graves' hyperthyroidism and ophthalmopathy. Study-wide results and limits: Onset of ophthalmopathy came a median roughly 6.5 months after the model predicted it.

The germline gives CDR1 LGHNT, CDR2 FRNRAP. The trim removed 7 bases at V and 4 bases at J, leaving 9 bases unmatched. The CDR3 extends over 14 amino acids. Researchers took RNA transcripts and amplified the TCR beta CDR3 regions from them. The TCR CDR3 first-round RT-PCR relied on the HTBI primer set. From the multiplex PCR reads, TCRdb called clonotypes with MiXCR, one entry per CDR3 protein. The repertoire includes about 300,000 distinct CDR3 sequences, around 15% of them detected once, and roughly 7.7% sits in the top ten. Graves' hyperthyroidism was deemed stable given no ophthalmopathy progression within 18 months. Uncontrolled infection, other autoimmune disease, pregnancy or lactation barred patients from enrollment. Worth noting for this clonotype: As yet, its antigen is unknown.

The TCR comes from a woman aged 35 to 49 with Graves' hyperthyroidism. The chain carries TRBV12-5 and TRBJ1-2; 7 bases are shared with TRBD1. Sequences were obtained from blood. Written as DNA, the CDR3 is TGTGCTAGTGCCCCGACAGGGCCTTTCTATGGCTACACCTTC. This codes for CASAPTGPFYGYTF.